The clone carrying this T cell receptor beta chain appeared once. Its antigen is as yet unknown. The entry originates in a study of cytomegalovirus exposure and HLA in healthy donors. About the study: In an earlier analysis, 90 million to 120 million unique TCR beta sequences were found from some 200 million T cells.

Broader study findings: Within an earlier analysis, most TCR beta V segments proved productive either about 87% or about 30% of the time.

The PCR contained 60 Vbeta and 13 Jbeta primers. Here immunoSEQ multiplex PCR was the method, and the copy in TCRdb shows in-frame clones only, minus some. Among 150,000 to 200,000 clones listed, nearly 80% were seen once. V lost 2 bases to trimming and J lost 6 bases; unmatched junction nucleotides: 11. This CDR3 region has 16 residues. Germline CDR1 SGDLS, CDR2 YYNGEE. The sample was PBMCs. This receptor was obtained from a woman between 50 and 59 years old in good health and CMV-seropositive. The genes are TRBV9 and TRBJ1-2; the match to TRBD1 covers 9 bases. CDR3 DNA sequence: TGTGCCAGCAGCGTCCTGGGACAGGGTAGTTTGAATGGCTACACCTTC. Translating gives CASSVLGQGSLNGYTF. Full variable domain (rest looked up from reference TRBV9 and TRBJ1-2): DSGVTQTPKHLITATGQRVTLRCSPRSGDLSVYWYQQSLDQGLQFLIQYYNGEERAKGNILERFSAQQFPDLHSELNLSSLELGDSALYFCASSVLGQGSLNGYTFGSGTRLTVV.